This TCR beta chain is from a study of T-cell memory formation after mild COVID-19. At the level of the study: Clusters were largely donor specific.

Constant-segment primers served in 5'RACE that generated TCR alpha and TCR beta cDNA libraries bearing sample barcodes and UMIs. TCRdb passed the 5' RACE reads through MiXCR, listing each CDR3 protein once. The sample carries almost 350,000 distinct CDR3 sequences, around 20% recorded once. This clonotype was counted only a few times. V gave up 4 bases and J gave up 1 base, with 12 bases separating them. Germline values: CDR1 SGHRS, CDR2 YFSETQ. This CDR3 is built from 15 residues. The chain recombines TRBV5-1 with TRBJ1-5; possible D gene TRBD1, 5 bases. The sequenced sample consisted of PBMCs or a T cell subset sorted from them (not recorded which). The source of this sequence is a man between 18 and 29 years old who had mild COVID-19 (a few samples of this study predate the infection). Cell type and time point are not known. CDR3 bases: TGCGCCAGCAGCCTAACAGGCAGGAGCAATCAGCCCCAGCATTTT. It codes for CASSLTGRSNQPQHF.